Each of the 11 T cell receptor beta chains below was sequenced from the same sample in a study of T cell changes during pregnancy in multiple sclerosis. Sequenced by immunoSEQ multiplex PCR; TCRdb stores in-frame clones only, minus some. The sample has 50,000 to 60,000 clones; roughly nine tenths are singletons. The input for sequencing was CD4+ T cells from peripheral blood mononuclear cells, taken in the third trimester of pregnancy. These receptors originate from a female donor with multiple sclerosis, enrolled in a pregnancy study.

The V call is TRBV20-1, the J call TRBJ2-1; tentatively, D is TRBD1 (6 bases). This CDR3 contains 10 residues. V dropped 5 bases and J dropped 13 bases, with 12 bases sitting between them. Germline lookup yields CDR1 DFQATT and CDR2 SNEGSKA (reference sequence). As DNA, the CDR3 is TGCAGTGCTCGACAGGAAGATCAGTTCTTC. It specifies CSARQEDQFF.

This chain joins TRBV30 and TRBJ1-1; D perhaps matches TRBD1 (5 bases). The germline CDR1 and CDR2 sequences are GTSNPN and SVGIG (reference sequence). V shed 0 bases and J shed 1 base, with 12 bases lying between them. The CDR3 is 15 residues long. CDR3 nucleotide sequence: TGTGCCTGGAGTGTAGGAGGGGCGGGGAACACTGAAGCTTTCTTT. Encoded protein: CAWSVGGAGNTEAFF.

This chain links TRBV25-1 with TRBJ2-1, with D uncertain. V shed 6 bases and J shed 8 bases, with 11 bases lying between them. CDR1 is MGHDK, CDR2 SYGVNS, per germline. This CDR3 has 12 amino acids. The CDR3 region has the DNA TGTGCCAGCAGGAGCGACTGGGATGAGCAGTTCTTC. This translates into CASRSDWDEQFF.

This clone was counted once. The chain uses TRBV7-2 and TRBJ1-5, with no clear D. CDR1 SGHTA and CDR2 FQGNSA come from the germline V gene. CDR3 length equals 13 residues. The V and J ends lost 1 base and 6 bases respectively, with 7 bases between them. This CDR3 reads CASSLVVGQPQHF. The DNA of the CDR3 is TGTGCCAGCAGCTTAGTGGTCGGTCAGCCCCAGCATTTT.

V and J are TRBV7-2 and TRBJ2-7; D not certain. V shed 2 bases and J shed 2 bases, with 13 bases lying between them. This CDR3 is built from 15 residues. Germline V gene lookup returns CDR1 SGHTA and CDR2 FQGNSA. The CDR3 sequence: CASSLTPNLAYEQYF. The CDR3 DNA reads TGTGCCAGCAGCTTAACACCAAACCTCGCCTACGAGCAGTACTTC. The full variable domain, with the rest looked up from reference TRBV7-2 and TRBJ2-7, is GAGVSQSPSNKVTEKGKDVELRCDPISGHTALYWYRQSLGQGLEFLIYFQGNSAPDKSGLPSDRFSAERTGGSVSTLTIQRTQQEDSAVYLCASSLTPNLAYEQYFGPGTRLTVT.

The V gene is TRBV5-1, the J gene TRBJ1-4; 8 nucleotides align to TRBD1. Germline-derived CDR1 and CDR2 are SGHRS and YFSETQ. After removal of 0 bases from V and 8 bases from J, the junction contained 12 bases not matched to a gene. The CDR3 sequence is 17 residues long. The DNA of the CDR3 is TGCGCCAGCAGCTTGGATGGACAGGGATTCTCAGGGGAAAAACTGTTTTTT. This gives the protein CASSLDGQGFSGEKLFF.

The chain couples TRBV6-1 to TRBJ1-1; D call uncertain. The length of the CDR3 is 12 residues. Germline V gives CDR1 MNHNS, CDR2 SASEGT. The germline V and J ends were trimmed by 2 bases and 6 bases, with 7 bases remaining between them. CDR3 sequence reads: CASSEWQAEAFF. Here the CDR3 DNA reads TGTGCCAGCAGTGAATGGCAGGCTGAAGCTTTCTTT.

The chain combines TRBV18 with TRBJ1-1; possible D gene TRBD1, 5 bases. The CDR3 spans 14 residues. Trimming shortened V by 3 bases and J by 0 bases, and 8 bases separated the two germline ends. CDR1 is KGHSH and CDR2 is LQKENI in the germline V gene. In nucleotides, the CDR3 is TGTGCCAGCTCACCCGGGGGAATGAACACTGAAGCTTTCTTT. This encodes CASSPGGMNTEAFF.

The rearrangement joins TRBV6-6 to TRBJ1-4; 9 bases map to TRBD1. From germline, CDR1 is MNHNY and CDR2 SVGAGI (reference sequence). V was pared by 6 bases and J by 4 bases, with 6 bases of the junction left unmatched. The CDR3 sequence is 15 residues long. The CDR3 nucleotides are TGTGCCAGCAGATCCGGGACAGGGAGTAATGAAAAACTGTTTTTT. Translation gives CASRSGTGSNEKLFF.

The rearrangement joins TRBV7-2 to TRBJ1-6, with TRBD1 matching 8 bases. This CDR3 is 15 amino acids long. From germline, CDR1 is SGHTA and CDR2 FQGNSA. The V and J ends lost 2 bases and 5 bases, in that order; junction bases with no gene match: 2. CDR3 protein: CASSLNRGNNSPLHF. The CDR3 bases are TGTGCCAGCAGCTTAAACAGGGGGAATAATTCACCCCTCCACTTT.

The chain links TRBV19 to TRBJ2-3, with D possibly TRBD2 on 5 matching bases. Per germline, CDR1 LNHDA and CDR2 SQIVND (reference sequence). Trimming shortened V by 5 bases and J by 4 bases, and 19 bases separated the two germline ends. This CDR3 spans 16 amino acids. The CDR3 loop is CASSRSILVWSDTQYF. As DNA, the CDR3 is TGTGCCAGTAGTCGAAGTATACTAGTGTGGTCAGATACGCAGTATTTT.